This T cell receptor (beta chain) appears in the sequencing data of a study of molecular identifiers for immune sequencing clone quantification. Details on this clonotype: Its antigen is currently unknown. The conserved final phenylalanine or tryptophan is absent from the CDR3, which likely points to a read error. The limits of the CDR3 on the DNA are not certain, so only TCRdb's listed CDR3 is given.

Previously described methods and listed TCR primers were employed for the bulk TCR libraries. TCRdb itself ran the PCR reads through MiXCR, one entry per CDR3 protein. The sample carries about 510,000 distinct CDR3 sequences, about 20% recorded once. Overall study findings and caveats: Over 99% of CMV-specific effector molecules, but under 1% of naive ones, were in clones above 20 copies. Jurkat TCR RNA spiked in from one cell (amid some 1.1 million naive cells) was reportedly detectable. Clone sizes that are highly expanded could be underestimated when identical TCR molecules share a barcode.

Including both end residues, the CDR3 is 15 amino acids long. In germline, CDR1 is MNHEY, CDR2 SVGEGT. Material for sequencing was naive CD8+ T cells from blood, with Jurkat cell RNA spiked in. Subset specified: FACS-sorted CD8+CD4-CCR7+CD45RA+ naive T cells. The TCR originated in a human donor in good health. Some libraries in this study had Jurkat cell RNA spiked in. This chain joins TRBV6-2 or TRBV6-3 and TRBJ2-1; TRBD2, the table's D call, lacks a check against the DNA. The CDR3 sequence is CASSSQFPGLGLTFS.